This is a list of T cell receptor beta chains from one sample in a study of T cells in Graves' hyperthyroidism and ophthalmopathy. TCRdb processed the multiplex PCR reads anew with MiXCR; each CDR3 protein has one entry. The sample includes 650,000 to 800,000 distinct CDR3 sequences, 45% of them seen just once. The sequencing input was peripheral blood or thyroid tissue (not recorded which). The receptors stem from an adult man with Graves' disease, either hyperthyroidism or ophthalmopathy (not recorded which). CDR3s include the opening cysteine and the closing phenylalanine or tryptophan. The D gene is left open where the match is weak. The size field is filled for only some rows; it gives once, few, many or a size class.

v_call	j_call	clone_size	d_call	cdr3_aa	cdr3_nt
TRBV7-2	TRBJ2-5	NA	NA	CASSLDAGAGTQYF	TGTGCCAGCAGCTTAGACGCAGGGGCTGGGACCCAGTACTTC
TRBV10-3	TRBJ2-7	NA	TRBD1	CAISGQGEYEQYF	TGTGCCATCAGTGGACAGGGGGAATACGAGCAGTACTTC
TRBV12-3/TRBV12-4	TRBJ2-5	NA	NA	CASSSGGAPETQYF	TGTGCCAGCAGTAGTGGGGGGGCCCCCGAGACCCAGTACTTC
TRBV7-6	TRBJ1-6	NA	NA	CASSLDSSSYNSPLHF	TGTGCCAGCAGCTTAGACAGTAGCTCCTATAATTCACCCCTCCACTTT
TRBV10-3	TRBJ1-1	few	NA	CAISERETEAFF	TGTGCCATCAGTGAGAGGGAAACTGAAGCTTTCTTT
TRBV7-2	TRBJ1-5	NA	NA	CASSLWVNQPQHF	TGTGCCAGCAGCTTATGGGTTAATCAGCCCCAGCATTTT
TRBV10-3	TRBJ1-3	once	NA	CATGQLNSGNTIYF	TGTGCCACTGGACAGCTCAACTCTGGAAACACCATATATTTT
TRBV15	TRBJ1-6	many	NA	CATSRGRTMDSPLHF	TGTGCCACCAGCAGAGGACGGACTATGGATTCACCCCTCCACTTT
TRBV12-3/TRBV12-4	TRBJ2-7	few	NA	CASSPGSPYEQYF	TGTGCCAGCAGTCCCGGGTCCCCTTACGAGCAGTACTTC
TRBV9	TRBJ2-5	many	NA	CASSVDAFRETQYF	TGTGCCAGCAGCGTAGATGCGTTCCGGGAGACCCAGTACTTC
TRBV6-5	TRBJ1-6	many	NA	CASSYRDSNSPLHF	TGTGCCAGCAGTTACCGTGACAGTAATTCACCCCTCCACTTT
TRBV12-3/TRBV12-4	TRBJ1-1	NA	TRBD1	CASSFNTGATEAFF	TGTGCCAGCAGTTTTAATACAGGGGCCACTGAAGCTTTCTTT
TRBV5-1	TRBJ1-1	NA	NA	CASSYSRGAEAFF	TGTGCCAGCAGTTACTCAAGGGGGGCTGAAGCTTTCTTT
TRBV29-1	TRBJ1-1	NA	NA	CSVEVGGAFF	TGCAGCGTTGAAGTGGGAGGGGCTTTCTTT